This T cell receptor (beta chain) originates from a study of blood T cell repertoires in COVID-19. Overall study context: Specimens from acute and convalescent COVID-19 originated in the United States, Italy and Spain.

Per the authors' pipeline: The authors estimated nucleated cell counts from reference gene primer amplification. The assay was immunoSEQ multiplex PCR, and TCRdb's table has in-frame clones only and misses some. V and J calls and clone size are copied from that table; D and trimming were computed from the DNA. The data show about 160,000 clones, 80% seen once. Assignments of participants to cohorts depended upon their own reported clinical history. V lost 3 bases and J lost 1; bases outside the gene matches: 9. Germline CDR1 reads LNHNV; CDR2 reads YYDKDF (reference sequence). The CDR3 runs 18 residues.

This sequence originates from a man between 40 and 49 years old who had recovered from COVID-19. This chain links TRBV15 with TRBJ1-3, with 10 bases fitting TRBD1. The sequenced material came from PBMCs or T cells enriched from blood (not recorded which). CDR3 amino acids: CATSSTPTGGASGNTIYF. DNA of the CDR3: TGTGCCACCAGCAGTACCCCGACAGGGGGCGCTTCTGGAAACACCATATATTTT. The entire variable domain, with the rest obtained from reference TRBV15 and TRBJ1-3, is as follows: DAMVIQNPRYQVTQFGKPVTLSCSQTLNHNVMYWYQQKSSQAPKLLFHYYDKDFNNEADTPDNFQSRRPNTSFCFLDIRSPGLGDTAMYLCATSSTPTGGASGNTIYFGEGSWLTVV.